Below are 25 T cell receptor beta chains sequenced from a single sample in a study of blood T cell repertoires in COVID-19. Libraries were prepared by immunoSEQ multiplex PCR; TCRdb keeps only in-frame clonotypes and omits some of them. The table lists about 310,000 clones, more than 70% of them singletons. The sequencing sample was made of peripheral blood. Receptors originate from a woman in her forties or fifties who had recovered from COVID-19.

This chain connects TRBV4-3 to TRBJ2-5, with D possibly matching TRBD2 (6 bases). Germline values: CDR1 LGHNA, CDR2 YSLEER. This CDR3 is 13 amino acids long. Deletions cut 1 base from V and 7 bases from J, with 10 bases between. The CDR3 loop reads CASSQGGGVTQYF. In DNA form, the CDR3 reads TGCGCCAGCAGCCAAGGTGGAGGGGTGACCCAGTACTTC.

V and J are TRBV5-8 and TRBJ2-1; D gene unclear. The germline gives CDR1 SGHTS, CDR2 YDEGEE. The CDR3 extends over 12 amino acids. Trimming pared 7 bases from V and 4 bases from J, leaving 9 bases between. CDR3 sequence reads: CASGLRYNEQFF. CDR3 DNA: TGTGCCAGCGGCCTGAGGTACAATGAGCAGTTCTTC.

The chain carries TRBV6-2 or TRBV6-3 and TRBJ2-1; D possibly corresponds to TRBD1 (5 bases). Germline assignment: CDR1 MNHEY and CDR2 SVGEGT. The V and J ends lost 5 bases and 5 bases respectively, with 19 bases between them. The CDR3 is 16 residues long. CDR3 protein: CASSTNDQGNDNEQFF. The CDR3 DNA sequence: TGTGCCAGCAGTACGAACGACCAGGGAAACGACAATGAGCAGTTCTTC.

The rearrangement uses TRBV4-3 and TRBJ2-1; D perhaps matches TRBD2 (5 bases). Trimming took 4 bases from V and 3 from J, leaving 13 bases between them. Germline V CDR1 and CDR2: LGHNA, YSLEER. There are 15 residues in the CDR3. Written as DNA, the CDR3 is TGCGCCAGCAGCCCCGGGCCCAGCGGCTACAATGAGCAGTTCTTC. Translation gives CASSPGPSGYNEQFF.

The V call is TRBV28, the J call TRBJ2-5; 8 bases map to TRBD1. Germline-derived CDR1 and CDR2 are MDHEN and SYDVKM. The CDR3 totals 13 residues. V was clipped by 9 bases and J by 5 bases; unmatched bases: 8. CDR3 DNA sequence: TGTGCCAGTGGGACAGGCGGTTCGGAGACCCAGTACTTC. Translating gives CASGTGGSETQYF.

The CDR3 protein is CASSLGFRQGGGTGELFF. CDR3 sequence (DNA): TGTGCCAGCAGCTTAGGCTTTCGGCAGGGGGGAGGAACCGGGGAGCTGTTTTTT. The chain uses TRBV11-2 and TRBJ2-2; the D gene is possibly TRBD1 (7 bases). The CDR3 runs to 18 residues. The germline CDR1 and CDR2 sequences are SGHAT and FQNNGV. V was trimmed by 1 base and J by 5 bases, leaving 20 bases between them.

This clone was observed a handful of times. V usage is TRBV5-6 and J usage is TRBJ1-4, with 9 bases fitting TRBD1. From germline, CDR1 is SGHDT and CDR2 YYEEEE. The CDR3 loop spans 15 amino acids. J gave up 6 bases and V 0 bases, and 3 bases lay outside the gene matches. CDR3 sequence: CASSLGTGGYEKLFF. In nucleotides, the CDR3 is TGTGCCAGCAGCTTGGGTACAGGGGGCTATGAAAAACTGTTTTTT. Together with reference TRBV5-6 and TRBJ1-4, the CDR3 gives the full variable domain: DAGVTQSPTHLIKTRGQQVTLRCSPKSGHDTVSWYQQALGQGPQFIFQYYEEEERQRGNFPDRFSGHQFPNYSSELNVNALLLGDSALYLCASSLGTGGYEKLFFGSGTQLSVL.

J is TRBJ2-1 and V is TRBV21-1; the table calls TRBD2, which could not be checked here. TRBV21-1 is an annotated pseudogene. This CDR3 comprises 19 residues. The CDR3 DNA reads TGTGCCAGCAGCACCAGAGGGGCTAGCGGGAAAGGGCTTTGCAATGAGCAGTTCTTC. Protein: CASSTRGASGKGLCNEQFF.

The chain is built from TRBV10-1 and TRBJ2-2; 9 nucleotides agree with TRBD2. Trimming removed 0 bases from V and 1 base from J; junction bases left unmatched: 24. This CDR3 has 24 residues. From germline, CDR1 is WNHNN and CDR2 SYGVQD (reference sequence). CDR3 DNA sequence: TGCGCCAGCAGTGAGTCCCTGTTTGGCCAAGGTGCTAGCGGGAATTGGGTGAACACCGGGGAGCTGTTTTTT. This sequence encodes CASSESLFGQGASGNWVNTGELFF.

The V call is TRBV5-6, the J call TRBJ1-4; D is undetermined. The V and J ends lost 3 bases and 4 bases respectively, with 7 bases between them. The germline gives CDR1 SGHDT, CDR2 YYEEEE. This CDR3 has 13 residues. The CDR3 is CASSSTFNEKLFF. For the CDR3, the DNA is TGTGCCAGCAGCTCTACTTTTAATGAAAAACTGTTTTTT.

This sequence joins TRBV6-1 and TRBJ2-3; no reliable D call. V was pared by 2 bases and J by 2 bases, with 20 bases between. The CDR3 runs 18 residues. The germline V gene has CDR1 MNHNS and CDR2 SASEGT. The CDR3 reads CASSERLFRFSYTDTQYF. The CDR3 DNA follows: TGTGCCAGCAGTGAAAGGTTGTTCAGGTTCTCGTACACAGATACGCAGTATTTT.

The rearrangement links TRBV4-2 to TRBJ2-5, with a weak D call TRBD2 (5 bases). This CDR3 has 14 amino acids. Germline V CDR1 and CDR2: LGHNA, YNFKEQ. V lost 4 bases and J 1 base, leaving 10 bases between the germline ends. CDR3 DNA sequence: TGTGCCAGCAGCCGATGGGAGAGCCAAGAGACCCAGTACTTC. Encoded protein: CASSRWESQETQYF.

This clone has only a few counts. This rearrangement joins TRBV5-4 to TRBJ1-2; maybe TRBD1 (6 bases). The germline V and J ends were trimmed by 3 bases and 4 bases, with 10 bases remaining between them. Germline V gene sequence: CDR1 SGHNT, CDR2 YYREEE (reference sequence). CDR3 length equals 13 residues. The CDR3 coding sequence is TGTGCCAGCAGCTCCACAGGGAGCTATGGCTACACCTTC. Protein: CASSSTGSYGYTF. Complete variable domain (other parts from reference TRBV5-4 and TRBJ1-2): ETGVTQSPTHLIKTRGQQVTLRCSSQSGHNTVSWYQQALGQGPQFIFQYYREEENGRGNFPPRFSGLQFPNYSSELNVNALELDDSALYLCASSSTGSYGYTFGSGTRLTVV.

This clone was seen a handful of times. The V and J genes are TRBV7-9 and TRBJ2-1; TRBD2 agrees at 15 bases. The CDR3 is 15 amino acids. Germline-derived CDR1 and CDR2 are SEHNR and FQNEAQ (reference sequence). The junction had 4 bases not matched to a gene; V was cut back by 5 bases and J by 8 bases. CDR3 residues: CASSPGLAGGYEQFF. CDR3 coding DNA: TGTGCCAGCAGCCCGGGACTAGCGGGAGGTTATGAGCAGTTCTTC.

The rearrangement uses TRBV28 and TRBJ1-3; D possibly corresponds to TRBD1 (6 bases). This CDR3 region has 14 residues. V lost 5 bases and J 4 bases, leaving 12 bases between the germline ends. Germline-derived CDR1 and CDR2 are MDHEN and SYDVKM. DNA for the CDR3: TGTGCCAGCAGTGTTAGGACAGCAGGAAACACCATATATTTT. This sequence encodes CASSVRTAGNTIYF.

This sequence joins TRBV18 and TRBJ1-1; 8 bases agree with TRBD1. Germline V gene sequence: CDR1 KGHSH, CDR2 LQKENI. There are 14 residues in the CDR3. The J segment lost 6 bases and the V segment lost 1 base, leaving 4 bases of the junction unmatched. CDR3 sequence (DNA): TGTGCCAGCTCACCACTGCAGGGGGCGGCTGAAGCTTTCTTT. The encoded protein is CASSPLQGAAEAFF.

The V and J genes are TRBV5-1 and TRBJ2-3; 10 nucleotides agree with TRBD2. Trimming took 2 bases from V and 4 from J; bases not matched to a gene: 4. The CDR3 is made up of 15 amino acids. Per the germline V gene, CDR1 is SGHRS and CDR2 is YFSETQ. The CDR3 spells CASSLSGGVSDTQYF. CDR3 in DNA: TGCGCCAGCAGCTTAAGCGGGGGGGTGTCAGATACGCAGTATTTT.

This clone was observed a few times. The chain couples TRBV5-1 to TRBJ2-2, with a weak D call TRBD1 (6 bases). Germline V gene data show CDR1 as SGHRS and CDR2 as YFSETQ. V lost 4 bases and J 1 base, leaving 14 bases between the germline ends. The length of the CDR3 is 16 residues. The CDR3 bases are TGCGCCAGCAGCCAAACACCGACAGGGAACACCGGGGAGCTGTTTTTT. Protein: CASSQTPTGNTGELFF.

The rearrangement links TRBV4-3 to TRBJ2-3, with TRBD2 matching 15 bases. The germline V gene has CDR1 LGHNA and CDR2 YSLEER. Trimming took 4 bases from V and 3 from J; bases not matched to a gene: 5. The CDR3 totals 17 residues. CDR3: CASSPGLAGGTTDTQYF. In DNA form, the CDR3 reads TGCGCCAGCAGCCCCGGACTAGCGGGAGGGACTACAGATACGCAGTATTTT.

DNA for the CDR3: TGCGCCAGCAGTCAGGGACAGGTCGATGAAAAACTGTTTTTT. Translating it yields CASSQGQVDEKLFF. V gene TRBV4-1 combines with J gene TRBJ1-4, with 8 bases matching TRBD1. The length of the CDR3 is 14 residues. Germline V gene sequence: CDR1 MGHRA, CDR2 YSYEKL. With V trimmed by 6 bases and J by 6 bases, 6 bases remained unmatched.

This chain connects TRBV4-3 to TRBJ1-6; 8 bases agree with TRBD1. Germline values: CDR1 LGHNA, CDR2 YSLEER. J gave up 5 bases and V 5 bases, and 5 bases lay outside the gene matches. The CDR3 contains 15 residues. DNA for the CDR3: TGCGCCAGCAGCAAAGGACAGGGTAATAATTCACCCCTCCACTTT. This codes for CASSKGQGNNSPLHF.

The V call is TRBV10-1, the J call TRBJ2-3, with D hard to call. This CDR3 spans 13 amino acids. Deletions cut 1 base from V and 3 bases from J, with 5 bases between. Germline CDR1 is WNHNN and CDR2 is SYGVQD (reference sequence). This CDR3 is CASSEFRTDTQYF. DNA of the CDR3: TGCGCCAGCAGTGAGTTCCGGACAGATACGCAGTATTTT.

V and J are TRBV14 and TRBJ1-5; 8 bases align to TRBD1. V gave up 4 bases and J gave up 3 bases; unmatched junction bases: 5. Germline V gives CDR1 SGHDN, CDR2 FVKESK. The CDR3 length is 15 residues. The CDR3 region has the DNA TGTGCCAGCAGCCCCGGGACAGGTCACAATCAGCCCCAGCATTTT. Encoded protein: CASSPGTGHNQPQHF.

The DNA of the CDR3 is TGTGCCAGCAGTTTCGCGGGGTTGTTCTACGAGCAGTACTTC. Amino acid sequence: CASSFAGLFYEQYF. The chain employs TRBV27 and TRBJ2-7; weak D call: TRBD2 (6 bases). V was cut by 3 bases and J by 3 bases, with 12 bases left in between. CDR1 is MNHEY, CDR2 SMNVEV, per germline (reference sequence). The CDR3 runs to 14 residues.

The V call is TRBV9, the J call TRBJ1-2; 8 bases agree with TRBD1. Germline V lookup: CDR1 SGDLS, CDR2 YYNGEE. This CDR3 spans 14 amino acids. Trimming removed 0 bases from V and 8 bases from J; junction bases left unmatched: 6. This chain's CDR3 is CASSVGQGAPGYTF. The CDR3 bases are TGTGCCAGCAGCGTAGGGCAGGGGGCGCCCGGCTACACCTTC.